This TCR beta chain was profiled in a study of Ad26.COV2.S vaccination and SARS-CoV-2 variants (dated by TCRdb to the early 2020s). In the study overall: Vaccine-arm donors came from COV1001, a multicentre, randomized, double-blind, placebo-controlled phase I-IIa trial of Ad26.COV2.S in healthy adults. Sequencing of the TCRbeta repertoire served to evaluate the specificity and breadth of SARS-CoV-2-reactive T cell receptors following Ad26.COV2.S vaccination. Ad26.COV2.S was administered intramuscularly at 5 x 10^10 or 1 x 10^11 viral particles, either as a single shot or as two shots given 56 days apart. Throughout the experiments and outcome assessment, investigators stayed blinded to trial group allocation. The TCR-sequenced set comprised about 32 samples: approximately 19 Ad26.COV2.S vaccine recipients, 5 placebo recipients and 8 SARS-CoV-2 convalescent individuals. Trial participants were randomized into five groups of five, in which low-dose or high-dose Ad26.COV2.S was given once or twice, or placebo was given on both occasions. Summary of the overall study and its limitations: The study was not powered to compare responses between vaccine doses or regimens. Compared with placebo recipients, Ad26.COV2.S recipients showed higher spike-specific TCR breadth (P = 0.0014). According to the authors, total T cell responses may have been underestimated by the TCR breadth and depth analyses. Substantial breadth of spike-specific CD8+ and CD4+ T cell responses was reported after vaccination. Comparable non-spike TCR breadth was observed between vaccine and placebo recipients, consistent with only spike being contained in the vaccine.

The immunoSEQ Assay was used to sequence TCRbeta CDR3 regions. After extraction, genomic DNA underwent amplification by bias-controlled multiplex PCR, followed by high-throughput sequencing. The authors' analysis ran thus. Collapsing and filtering of sequences were performed to quantify the absolute abundance of each unique TCRbeta CDR3 region. T cell fraction was estimated by normalizing TCRbeta template counts to usable DNA, which was measured by amplifying reference genes present in all nucleated cells. Repertoire TCRs were annotated as SARS-CoV-2-specific by exact matching of V gene, CDR3 amino acid sequence and J gene to a known reactive TCR set. The reference SARS-CoV-2 TCR set was obtained from MIRA and was filtered for enrichment in COVID-19-positive ImmuneCODE repertoires, whereby public or cross-reactive TCRs were removed. Based on the MIRA antigens, annotated TCRs were further analysed at the level of specific ORF or position within ORF. Depth was the summed frequency of annotated unique rearrangements, while breadth was defined as annotated unique rearrangements over total unique productive rearrangements. TCR breadth was compared between groups using two-sided Wilcoxon rank-sum tests. Entries here come from immuneACCESS through TCRdb and include only in-frame sequences with V and J called. Some clones fail to appear in such tables; in the studies checked, an unresolved V gene covers under half of the shortfall, and the cause of the remainder is unknown. Clonal size and the V and J genes are those of that table, whereas D and trimming came from the DNA. For this sample there are hundreds of thousands of clones; 70% to 90% appear just once. The ten largest clones add up to nearly 1.5% of the sample.

The CDR1 and CDR2 encoded by the germline V gene (reference sequence) are LNHNV and YYDKDF. From cysteine to phenylalanine, the CDR3 is 13 amino acids long. Kept here is only the CDR3 DNA, which spans 39 bases and is read in frame from base 1. V loses 0 bases of germline sequence and J loses 11 bases, and the interval between the two ends is 11 bases. Worth noting for this clone: No cognate antigen has been identified for it. The sample holds no much larger clone one base away, and base qualities are not on file.

The meaning of the sample's treatment or condition label: around 19 received Ad26.COV2.S at low or high dose, single or two shots; roughly five received placebo; per-sample allocation not given. For vaccine and placebo recipients, the sequenced repertoires came from samples collected on day 63 after the first injection. Between 29 July and 7 August 2020, Cohort 1b enrolled about 27 adults aged 18-55 years at one site in Boston, USA. Ad26.COV2.S was a replication-incompetent adenovirus type 26 vector that expressed a prefusion-stabilized SARS-CoV-2 spike protein derived from the original Wuhan strain.

The sample here was peripheral blood, taken in a trial of Ad26.COV2.S vaccine versus placebo. The sequence joins TRBV15 to TRBJ1-5; D gene: possibly TRBD1, on 5 matching bases. This clonotype originated in a person between 18 and 60 years old who received the Ad26.COV2.S COVID-19 vaccine or a placebo. The DNA sequence follows: TGTGCCACCAGCAGAGATCCCCAGGGAGCCCAGCATTTT. Protein translation: CATSRDPQGAQHF.